A selection of T cell receptor beta chains follows, all from one sample in a study of blood T cell repertoires in COVID-19. The table came from immunoSEQ multiplex PCR; TCRdb's copy has only in-frame clones and leaves some out. The table lists about 71,000 clones, around 83% of them singletons. Sequencing input: peripheral blood. The receptors stem from a man in his 70s with acute or convalescent COVID-19. CDR3s include the opening cysteine and the closing phenylalanine or tryptophan. A D gene is named only where the DNA matches it firmly. Size is omitted from some rows. Given values are once, few, many or a class for expanded clones.

v_call	clone_size	j_call	d_call	cdr3_aa	cdr3_nt
TRBV14	-	TRBJ2-7	-	CASSQEGLSYEQYF	TGTGCCAGCAGCCAAGAGGGCCTCTCCTACGAGCAGTACTTC
TRBV10-3	-	TRBJ1-1	-	CAISLDSFDTEAFF	TGTGCCATCAGTCTGGACAGTTTCGACACTGAAGCTTTCTTT
TRBV30	-	TRBJ2-1	-	CAWSRGSEQFF	TGTGCCTGGAGTAGGGGCTCTGAGCAGTTCTTC
TRBV7-9	-	TRBJ2-2	TRBD2	CASILAGGSTGELFF	TGTGCCAGCATCTTAGCGGGAGGGAGCACCGGGGAGCTGTTTTTT
TRBV29-1	-	TRBJ2-4	-	CSHLGEAKNIQYF	TGCAGCCACCTAGGAGAAGCCAAAAACATTCAGTACTTC
TRBV5-8	-	TRBJ2-1	-	CASSSLMGLRGNEQFF	TGTGCCAGCAGCTCGTTAATGGGCCTCCGGGGCAATGAGCAGTTCTTC
TRBV10-2	-	TRBJ1-2	TRBD1	CAVSGTEGYTF	TGCGCCGTCTCCGGGACAGAAGGCTACACCTTC
TRBV28	-	TRBJ1-2	-	CASVTGGENYGYTF	TGTGCCAGCGTCACTGGGGGGGAAAACTATGGCTACACCTTC
TRBV6-5	-	TRBJ1-1	-	CASRQGLNTEAFF	TGTGCCAGCAGACAGGGACTGAACACTGAAGCTTTCTTT
TRBV5-1	-	TRBJ2-1	-	CASSLVFAGSSYNEQFF	TGCGCCAGCAGCTTGGTCTTTGCGGGGAGCTCCTACAATGAGCAGTTCTTC
TRBV3-1/TRBV3-2	once	TRBJ2-7	-	CASSHRRWVEQYF	TGTGCCAGCAGCCATAGGCGGTGGGTAGAGCAGTACTTC
TRBV6-5	-	TRBJ2-7	TRBD1	CASSYSTGTGYEQYF	TGTGCCAGCAGTTACTCCACCGGGACAGGCTACGAGCAGTACTTC
TRBV5-1	-	TRBJ2-7	TRBD1	CASSLAGTGAYEQYF	TGCGCCAGCAGCTTGGCCGGGACAGGGGCCTACGAGCAGTACTTC
TRBV7-3	few	TRBJ2-7	-	CASSFRSSEPYEQYF	TGTGCCAGCAGCTTCCGTTCTAGCGAGCCTTACGAGCAGTACTTC
TRBV5-1	-	TRBJ2-1	-	CASSLEGREINQQFF	TGCGCCAGCAGCTTGGAGGGCAGGGAAATAAATCAGCAGTTCTTC
TRBV6-5	-	TRBJ2-7	TRBD1	CASSSTGGERNEQYF	TGTGCCAGCAGTTCGACAGGGGGCGAGAGAAACGAGCAGTACTTC
TRBV27	-	TRBJ1-6	-	CASSQDRNSPLHF	TGTGCCAGCAGCCAGGACAGAAATTCACCCCTCCACTTT
TRBV7-9	-	TRBJ1-2	-	CASSSPRDGYTF	TGTGCCAGCAGCTCCCCCAGGGATGGCTACACCTTC
TRBV7-9	-	TRBJ1-4	TRBD1	CASSFRRGTGVEKLFF	TGTGCCAGCAGCTTTCGCCGGGGGACAGGGGTTGAAAAACTGTTTTTT
TRBV5-1	-	TRBJ1-1	-	CASSLEEGKGTEAFF	TGCGCCAGCAGCTTGGAGGAGGGGAAGGGTACTGAAGCTTTCTTT
TRBV5-8	-	TRBJ1-1	-	CASSSGHHNTEAFF	TGTGCCAGCAGCTCCGGACACCACAACACTGAAGCTTTCTTT
TRBV7-8	-	TRBJ1-2	-	CASSLEGSGGYTF	TGTGCCAGCAGCTTAGAAGGGTCGGGGGGCTACACCTTC
TRBV6-5	-	TRBJ1-1	-	CASSKQLMNTEAFF	TGTGCCAGCAGTAAACAGCTCATGAACACTGAAGCTTTCTTT
TRBV6-2/TRBV6-3	once	TRBJ2-1	TRBD2	CASSSSVGLASYNEQFF	TGTGCCAGCAGTTCTTCCGTGGGACTAGCCTCTTACAATGAGCAGTTCTTC
TRBV6-5	-	TRBJ1-3	TRBD1	CASSYSTGISGNTIYF	TGTGCCAGCAGTTACTCGACAGGGATCTCTGGAAACACCATATATTTT
TRBV6-5	-	TRBJ1-5	-	CASSLQGYSNQPQHF	TGTGCCAGCAGCTTACAGGGTTATAGCAATCAGCCCCAGCATTTT
TRBV24-1	-	TRBJ2-1	-	CATSDSLDEQFF	TGTGCCACCAGTGATTCTCTCGATGAGCAGTTCTTC
TRBV15	-	TRBJ2-2	-	CATSRGSVGVGTGELFF	TGTGCCACCAGCAGGGGATCCGTAGGGGTAGGGACCGGGGAGCTGTTTTTT
TRBV12-3/TRBV12-4	-	TRBJ1-2	TRBD1	CASSRGTAYGYTF	TGTGCCAGCAGTCGGGGGACAGCATATGGCTACACCTTC
TRBV6-5	-	TRBJ2-1	-	CASTTSISYNEQFF	TGTGCCAGCACAACTAGCATCTCCTACAATGAGCAGTTCTTC
TRBV2	once	TRBJ2-5	TRBD2	CASHAGGRETQYF	TGTGCCAGCCACGCGGGAGGTAGAGAGACCCAGTACTTC
TRBV3-1/TRBV3-2	few	TRBJ1-2	TRBD1	CASSQDPGGGVGTF	TGTGCCAGCAGCCAAGACCCAGGGGGCGGTGTGGGCACCTTC
TRBV2	once	TRBJ2-1	TRBD1	CASSTLARDSSYNEQFF	TGTGCCAGCAGTACTCTCGCCCGGGACAGCTCCTACAATGAGCAGTTCTTC
TRBV10-3	once	TRBJ2-1	TRBD2	CAISESTGGDFEQFF	TGTGCCATCAGTGAGTCGACGGGAGGGGATTTTGAGCAGTTCTTC
TRBV27	-	TRBJ2-7	-	CASRTNGLINLNEQYF	TGTGCCAGCAGGACTAACGGACTAATCAATCTTAACGAGCAGTACTTC
TRBV6-5	-	TRBJ1-6	-	CASSPVGHGYSPLHF	TGTGCCAGCAGCCCGGTGGGACACGGATATTCACCCCTCCACTTT
TRBV25-1	-	TRBJ1-2	-	CASTDWTTYGYTF	TGTGCCAGCACCGACTGGACAACCTATGGCTACACCTTC